Listed here is a single TCR beta chain. This specimen belongs to a study of cytotoxic CD8 clonotypes in ibrutinib-treated CLL. Trimming pared 1 base from V and 0 bases from J, leaving 10 bases between. Germline CDR1 reads KGHSH; CDR2 reads LQKENI. The CDR3 is made up of 16 amino acids. Repertoires were generated with immunoSEQ multiplex PCR, while TCRdb's copy carries only in-frame clones and drops some. The table records about 140,000 clones, more than 75% of them present only once. Here the sequenced sample was PBMCs, taken after 36 months of ibrutinib treatment. The V and J genes are TRBV18 and TRBJ1-5; weak D call: TRBD1 (5 bases). The sequence was collected from a human donor with chronic lymphocytic leukemia. In DNA, the CDR3 is TGTGCCAGCTCACCACGGACACTTAATAGCAATCAGCCCCAGCATTTT. It translates to CASSPRTLNSNQPQHF.